Listed here are 19 T cell receptor beta chains from one sample, sequenced in a study of T cell repertoires in cytomegalovirus infection. TCRdb fed the reads into MiXCR, producing one record per CDR3 protein. Of 650,000 to 850,000 distinct CDR3 sequences in the sample, just under 30% were seen once. For these receptors, no antigen is known. This sample comprised cultured CD8+ T cells from PBMCs, obtained from culture after CMV antigen stimulation. These receptors were obtained from a human donor in good health (CMV status not recorded). Some clones in this sample may be carry-over from other donors' samples.

The chain employs TRBV4-1 and TRBJ2-1; 8 bases match TRBD2. V lost 0 bases and J lost 0; bases outside the gene matches: 13. CDR3 size: 20 residues. Looked up from germline, CDR1 is MGHRA and CDR2 is YSYEKL. The CDR3 spells CASSQERGASGGSSYNEQFF. As DNA, the CDR3 is TGCGCCAGCAGCCAAGAACGGGGGGCAAGCGGGGGCAGCTCCTACAATGAGCAGTTCTTC.

The V call is TRBV29-1, the J call TRBJ2-4; unclear D gene. V gave up 4 bases and J gave up 1 base, with 8 bases separating them. The CDR3 has 13 amino acids. Germline-derived CDR1 and CDR2 are SQVTM and ANQGSEA. The CDR3 sequence is CSVATAAKNIQYF. The CDR3 DNA is TGCAGCGTTGCCACGGCGGCCAAAAACATTCAGTACTTC. The variable domain in full, completed from reference TRBV29-1 and TRBJ2-4, reads SAVISQKPSRDICQRGTSLTIQCQVDSQVTMMFWYRQQPGQSLTLIATANQGSEATYESGFVIDKFPISRPNLTFSTLTVSNMSPEDSSIYLCSVATAAKNIQYFGAGTRLSVL.

The chain employs TRBV5-5 and TRBJ2-7; D is unclear. Trimming left V 1 base short and J 0 bases short, with 11 bases between. The CDR3 length is 15 residues. The germline gives CDR1 SGHKS, CDR2 YYEKEE (reference sequence). CDR3 sequence (DNA): TGTGCCAGCAGCTTGACCTCGAAGGGCTCCTACGAGCAGTACTTC. Its protein product is CASSLTSKGSYEQYF.

This clonotype was found a few times. J is TRBJ1-2 and V is TRBV7-8; 9 positions agree with TRBD1. The CDR3 is 15 residues long. Germline V gene lookup returns CDR1 SGHVS and CDR2 FQNEAQ. V was clipped by 5 bases and J by 3 bases; unmatched bases: 7. CDR3 coding DNA: TGTGCCAGCAGCCCCCGGACAGGGGTTGACTATGGCTACACCTTC. Protein sequence: CASSPRTGVDYGYTF.

J is TRBJ1-2 and V is TRBV5-1; tentative D call: TRBD1 (5 bases). The CDR3 is 17 residues long. Per the germline V gene, CDR1 is SGHRS and CDR2 is YFSETQ. Deletions cut 4 bases from V and 8 bases from J, with 27 bases between. In DNA form, the CDR3 reads TGCGCCAGCAGCCACCCCGAAGGGACGACGGCAGCGGGGGGCTACACCTTC. Residues: CASSHPEGTTAAGGYTF.

The V and J genes are TRBV19 and TRBJ2-5; D tentatively reads TRBD1 or TRBD2 (6 bases each). V lost 5 bases, J lost 3 bases, and 13 bases lay in between. The germline V gene encodes CDR1 LNHDA and CDR2 SQIVND (reference sequence). The CDR3 length is 14 residues. The chain's CDR3 is CASSYGGGEETQYF. In DNA, the CDR3 is TGTGCCAGTAGTTACGGGGGCGGCGAAGAGACCCAGTACTTC.

This chain joins TRBV5-6 and TRBJ2-3, with D unclear. The CDR3 totals 14 residues. Germline CDR1 SGHDT, CDR2 YYEEEE. V gave up 0 bases and J gave up 2 bases, with 7 bases separating them. The CDR3 DNA sequence: TGTGCCAGCAGCTTGGATGGCCTCACAGATACGCAGTATTTT. This sequence encodes CASSLDGLTDTQYF.

This clonotype showed up just once. Its ends do not fully match the called genes, so a read error is possible. The V gene is TRBV27, the J gene TRBJ2-1; tentatively, D is TRBD2 (5 bases). CDR1 and CDR2 (germline): MNHEY, SMNVEV (reference sequence). The CDR3 runs 16 residues. CDR3 protein: CDSRPWKTGSYNEQFF. The CDR3, as DNA: TGTGACAGCAGACCTTGGAAGACGGGGTCCTACAATGAGCAGTTCTTC.

This clonotype was counted a few times. The rearrangement links TRBV5-4 to TRBJ2-7; D gene unclear. Between the trimmed V and J ends, which lost 4 bases and 2 bases, there was a span of 13 bases. The germline CDR1 and CDR2 sequences are SGHNT and YYREEE (reference sequence). This CDR3 has 14 amino acids. CDR3 residues: CASSQPGRTYEQYF. In DNA form, the CDR3 reads TGTGCCAGCAGCCAACCCGGGCGGACCTACGAGCAGTACTTC. The full variable domain, its missing parts supplied by reference TRBV5-4 and TRBJ2-7, is ETGVTQSPTHLIKTRGQQVTLRCSSQSGHNTVSWYQQALGQGPQFIFQYYREEENGRGNFPPRFSGLQFPNYSSELNVNALELDDSALYLCASSQPGRTYEQYFGPGTRLTVT.

The chain recombines TRBV7-3 with TRBJ2-7; 10 bases line up with TRBD1. This CDR3 region has 16 residues. The germline CDR1 and CDR2 sequences are SGHTA and FQGTGA. Trimming removed 5 bases from V and 6 bases from J; junction bases left unmatched: 13. CDR3 residues: CASSTHRDRGLCEQYV. DNA for the CDR3: TGTGCCAGCAGCACCCACCGGGACAGGGGTTTGTGCGAGCAGTACGTC.

In the case of this clonotype: The junction departs from the called germline gene at one end, perhaps through a read error. The chain carries TRBV7-6 and TRBJ2-3; D is ambiguous. The CDR3 length is 14 residues. Per germline, CDR1 SGHVS and CDR2 FNYEAQ. In DNA, the CDR3 is TGTGCTAGCAGCTTAAGGGTGGACACAGATACGCAGTATTTT. It is translated as CASSLRVDTDTQYF.

This clonotype has a count of ten or more. The chain employs TRBV7-8 and TRBJ2-3; no reliable D call. This CDR3 has 12 amino acids. The V gene lost 6 bases and the J gene lost 4 bases, with 8 bases spanning the gap. Looked up from germline, CDR1 is SGHVS and CDR2 is FQNEAQ. The CDR3 sequence: CASSSMSDTQYF. For the CDR3, the DNA is TGTGCCAGCAGTTCCATGTCAGATACGCAGTATTTT. Supplemented by reference TRBV7-8 and TRBJ2-3, the full variable domain reads GAGVSQSPRYKVAKRGQDVALRCDPISGHVSLFWYQQALGQGPEFLTYFQNEAQLDKSGLPSDRFFAERPEGSVSTLKIQRTQQEDSAVYLCASSSMSDTQYFGPGTRLTVL.

The gene calls are TRBV12-3 or TRBV12-4 and TRBJ1-3, with a tentative D call TRBD1 (5 bases). The CDR3 extends over 18 amino acids. The V end was cut by 8 bases, the J end by 0 bases, with 23 bases between. For the CDR3, the DNA is TGTGCCAGCGGGTCATCTACAGACAGCAGAGACTCTGGAAACACCATATATTTT. Translating it yields CASGSSTDSRDSGNTIYF.

The rearrangement joins TRBV9 to TRBJ1-3; TRBD1 might be the D (5 bases). V was pared by 2 bases and J by 4 bases, with 13 bases between. CDR3 size: 15 residues. The V gene's germline CDR1 is SGDLS and CDR2 YYNGEE. The CDR3 DNA reads TGTGCCAGCAGCGTCGAGGGGAGGAGAGGAAACACCATATATTTT. Its protein product is CASSVEGRRGNTIYF.

The chain recombines TRBV20-1 with TRBJ2-5; 8 positions match TRBD1. The CDR3 has 14 residues. Germline assignment: CDR1 DFQATT and CDR2 SNEGSKA (reference sequence). The trim removed 3 bases at V and 2 bases at J, leaving 5 bases unmatched. DNA of the CDR3: TGCAGTGCTAGCCTGGACAGGGCACAAGAGACCCAGTACTTC. This sequence encodes CSASLDRAQETQYF.

V gene TRBV7-9 combines with J gene TRBJ1-2; 9 nucleotides agree with TRBD1. V lost 4 bases, J lost 5 bases, and 8 bases stayed unmatched. This CDR3 is built from 15 residues. Germline lookup yields CDR1 SEHNR and CDR2 FQNEAQ (reference sequence). CDR3 residues: CASSSGTGFWYGYTF. The CDR3 coding sequence is TGTGCCAGCAGCTCCGGGACAGGGTTTTGGTATGGCTACACCTTC.

This clonotype was recorded many times. The rearrangement uses TRBV7-2 and TRBJ1-1; no reliable D call. Per germline, CDR1 SGHTA and CDR2 FQGNSA. CDR3 size: 12 residues. The CDR3 nucleotides are TGTGCTTTGATCCGGGCGGGCACTGAAGCTTTCTTT. Translated, it gives CALIRAGTEAFF.

V and J are TRBV27 and TRBJ2-3; D remains ambiguous. CDR3 size: 17 residues. Between the trimmed V and J ends, which lost 4 bases and 0 bases, there was a span of 17 bases. Germline V lookup: CDR1 MNHEY, CDR2 SMNVEV (reference sequence). The CDR3 protein is CASSSFPPRSSTDTQYF. The CDR3 bases are TGTGCCAGCAGTTCCTTCCCTCCCAGATCTAGCACAGATACGCAGTATTTT.

The chain has TRBV6-2 or TRBV6-3 and TRBJ2-1; TRBD1 or TRBD2 may be the D gene (7 bases each). The CDR3 totals 14 residues. Germline V gives CDR1 MNHEY, CDR2 SVGEGT. V lost 2 bases, J lost 6 bases, and 11 bases lay in between. The CDR3 spells CASSYARGGNEQFF. CDR3 nucleotide sequence: TGTGCCAGCAGTTACGCCAGGGGGGGCAATGAGCAGTTCTTC.